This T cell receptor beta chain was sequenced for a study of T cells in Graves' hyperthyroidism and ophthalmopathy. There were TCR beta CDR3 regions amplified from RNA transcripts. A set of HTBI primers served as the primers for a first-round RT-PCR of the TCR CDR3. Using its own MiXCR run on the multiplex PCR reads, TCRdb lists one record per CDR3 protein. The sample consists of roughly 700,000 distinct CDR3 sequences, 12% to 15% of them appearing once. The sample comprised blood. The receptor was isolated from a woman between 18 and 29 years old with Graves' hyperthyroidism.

The DNA for the CDR3 is TGTGCCTGGAGTGTACGGGGGGCACTAGCGGGAGGGCCACAAGAGACCCAGTACTTC. It is translated as CAWSVRGALAGGPQETQYF. This rearrangement joins TRBV30 to TRBJ2-5; 13 positions agree with TRBD2. This CDR3 contains 19 residues. With V trimmed by 0 bases and J by 2 bases, 12 bases remained unmatched. Germline V gene lookup returns CDR1 GTSNPN and CDR2 SVGIG (reference sequence).